The sequence of this T cell receptor beta chain was determined in a study of cytomegalovirus exposure and HLA in healthy donors. Broader study findings: TCR beta chain V- and J-gene trimming was linked, in a later analysis, to a missense variant in DCLRE1C. Across donors, most TCRs were seen rarely, yet some public ones were widespread.

On this clone: Its antigen is unknown.

60 Vbeta and 13 Jbeta primers were used in PCR. Produced via immunoSEQ multiplex PCR; TCRdb's table is partial and in-frame only. The table shows more than 150,000 clones, with approximately 80% occurring only once. Germline CDR1 and CDR2: MNHEY and SMNVEV (reference sequence). The CDR3 spans 15 residues. Trimming removed 3 bases from V and 3 bases from J, with 14 bases in between. This sequence joins TRBV27 and TRBJ1-1, with TRBD1 as a possible D gene (6 bases). The origin of this receptor is a woman aged 45-65 years in good health and CMV-seropositive. Sequencing was performed on PBMCs. Here the CDR3 reads CASSLGRGWDTEAFF. CDR3 bases: TGTGCCAGCAGTTTGGGAAGGGGGTGGGACACTGAAGCTTTCTTT.